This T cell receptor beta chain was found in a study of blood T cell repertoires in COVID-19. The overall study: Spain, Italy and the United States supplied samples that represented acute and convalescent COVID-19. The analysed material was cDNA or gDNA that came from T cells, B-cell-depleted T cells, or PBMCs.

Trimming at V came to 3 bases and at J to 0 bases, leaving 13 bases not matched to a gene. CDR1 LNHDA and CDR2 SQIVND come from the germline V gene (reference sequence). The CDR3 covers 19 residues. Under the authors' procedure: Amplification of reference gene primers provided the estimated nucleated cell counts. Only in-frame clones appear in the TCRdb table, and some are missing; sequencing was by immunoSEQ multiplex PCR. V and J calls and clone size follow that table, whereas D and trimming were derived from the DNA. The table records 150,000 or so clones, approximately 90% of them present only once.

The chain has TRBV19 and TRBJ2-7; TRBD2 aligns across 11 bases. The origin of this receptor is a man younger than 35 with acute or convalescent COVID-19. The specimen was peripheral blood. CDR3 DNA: TGTGCCAGTAGTATCAGGGTTCTCGGGACTAGCGGTCGCTCCTACGAGCAGTACTTC. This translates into CASSIRVLGTSGRSYEQYF.